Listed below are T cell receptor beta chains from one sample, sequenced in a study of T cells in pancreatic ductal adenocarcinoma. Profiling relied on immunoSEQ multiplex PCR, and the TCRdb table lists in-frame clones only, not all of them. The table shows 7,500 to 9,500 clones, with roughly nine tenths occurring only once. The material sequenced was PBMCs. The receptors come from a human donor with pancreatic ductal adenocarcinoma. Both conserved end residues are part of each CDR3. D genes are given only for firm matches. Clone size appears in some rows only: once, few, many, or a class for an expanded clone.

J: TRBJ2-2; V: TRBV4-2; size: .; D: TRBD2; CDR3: CASSRSTSGRGNTGELFF; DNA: TGTGCCAGCAGCCGATCGACTAGCGGGAGGGGGAACACCGGGGAGCTGTTTTTT
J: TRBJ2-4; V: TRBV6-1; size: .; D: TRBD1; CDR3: CASSELAGGSKNIQYF; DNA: TGTGCCAGCAGTGAACTCGCAGGGGGTAGCAAAAACATTCAGTACTTC
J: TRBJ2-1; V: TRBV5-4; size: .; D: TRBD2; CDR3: CASSLLGLVGTYNEQFF; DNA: TGTGCCAGCAGCCTACTTGGACTAGTCGGAACCTACAATGAGCAGTTCTTC
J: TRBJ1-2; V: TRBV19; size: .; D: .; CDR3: CASSLQVNYGYTF; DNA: TGTGCCAGTAGTCTACAGGTTAACTATGGCTACACCTTC
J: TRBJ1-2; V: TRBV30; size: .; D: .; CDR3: CAWGKGTTNYGYTF; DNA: TGTGCCTGGGGGAAGGGGACAACTAACTATGGCTACACCTTC
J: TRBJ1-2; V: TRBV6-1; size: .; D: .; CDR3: CASSPRGSGYTF; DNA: TGTGCCAGCAGTCCCAGGGGAAGCGGCTACACCTTC
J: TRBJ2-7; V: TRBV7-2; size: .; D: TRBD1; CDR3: CASSLAGQKQYF; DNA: TGTGCCAGCAGCTTAGCGGGACAGAAGCAGTACTTC
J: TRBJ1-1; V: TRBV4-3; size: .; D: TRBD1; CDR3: CASSQSGTGMNTEAFF; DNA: TGCGCCAGCAGCCAATCCGGGACAGGGATGAACACTGAAGCTTTCTTT
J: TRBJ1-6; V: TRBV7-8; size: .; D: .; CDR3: CASSGHRFRSYNSPLHF; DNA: TGTGCCAGCAGCGGCCACAGGTTTAGGTCCTATAATTCACCCCTCCACTTT
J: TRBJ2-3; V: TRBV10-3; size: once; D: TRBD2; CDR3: CAISDQAGESTDTQYF; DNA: TGTGCCATCAGTGACCAAGCGGGAGAGAGCACAGATACGCAGTATTTT
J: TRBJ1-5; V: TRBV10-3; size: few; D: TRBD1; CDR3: CAIGTGDGNQPQHF; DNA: TGTGCCATCGGGACAGGGGACGGGAATCAGCCCCAGCATTTT
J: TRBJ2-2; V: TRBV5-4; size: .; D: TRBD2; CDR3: CASSPSGGGPTGELFF; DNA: TGTGCCAGCAGTCCTAGCGGGGGGGGACCCACCGGGGAGCTGTTTTTT
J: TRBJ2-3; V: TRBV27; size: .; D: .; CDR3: CASSFLGGTDTQYF; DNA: TGTGCCAGCAGTTTCCTTGGAGGTACAGATACGCAGTATTTT
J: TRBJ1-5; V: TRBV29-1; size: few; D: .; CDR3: CSVDQGRNQPQHF; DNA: TGCAGCGTTGATCAGGGGCGCAATCAGCCCCAGCATTTT
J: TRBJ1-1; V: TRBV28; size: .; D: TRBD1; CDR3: CASTGQGASAFF; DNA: TGTGCCAGCACCGGACAGGGGGCGTCAGCTTTCTTT
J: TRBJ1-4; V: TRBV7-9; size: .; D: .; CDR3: CASSLGRDLGGKLFF; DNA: TGTGCCAGCAGCTTAGGCCGGGACTTGGGAGGAAAACTGTTTTTT
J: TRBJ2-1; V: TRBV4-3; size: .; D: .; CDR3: CASRGGIAASYNEQFF; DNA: TGCGCCAGCAGAGGTGGGATAGCGGCCTCCTACAATGAGCAGTTCTTC
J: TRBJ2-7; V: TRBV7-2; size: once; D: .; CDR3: CASSLDGGGSYEQYF; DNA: TGTGCCAGCAGCTTAGATGGGGGAGGTTCCTACGAGCAGTACTTC
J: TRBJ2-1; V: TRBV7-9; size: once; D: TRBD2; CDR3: CASSLVAGGGNEQFF; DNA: TGTGCCAGCAGCTTAGTTGCGGGAGGCGGCAATGAGCAGTTCTTC
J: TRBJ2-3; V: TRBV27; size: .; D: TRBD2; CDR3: CASSSLRLARATDTQYF; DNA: TGTGCCAGCAGTTCCCTCCGACTAGCGAGGGCCACAGATACGCAGTATTTT
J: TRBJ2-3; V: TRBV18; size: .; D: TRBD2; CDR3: CASSPSYRGDADTQYF; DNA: TGTGCCAGCTCACCCAGTTACCGGGGGGACGCAGATACGCAGTATTTT
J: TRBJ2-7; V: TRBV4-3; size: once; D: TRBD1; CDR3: CASSHDDRGPFYEQYF; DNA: TGCGCCAGCAGCCACGATGACAGGGGCCCCTTCTACGAGCAGTACTTC
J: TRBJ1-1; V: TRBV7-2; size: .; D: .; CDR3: CASRSPLQGRTEAFF; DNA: TGTGCCAGCAGATCACCACTACAGGGTCGCACTGAAGCTTTCTTT
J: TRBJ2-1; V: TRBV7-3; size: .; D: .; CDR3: CASSHDRYNEQFF; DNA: TGTGCCAGCAGCCACGACAGATACAATGAGCAGTTCTTC
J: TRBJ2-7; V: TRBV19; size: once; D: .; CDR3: CASSSTRGYEQYF; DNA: TGTGCCAGTAGTTCCACCCGCGGGTACGAGCAGTACTTC